The following is a T cell receptor (beta chain) sequence with its context. Its antigen is not yet known. No base quality values were provided; no much bigger clone lies one nucleotide off. The immunoSEQ Assay, a bias-controlled multiplex PCR, was used to amplify TCRbeta CDR3 regions from genomic DNA. In the paper's pipeline: Nucleated cell counts per sample were estimated from amplification of reference gene primers within the assay. To quantify the absolute abundance of each unique TCRbeta CDR3 rearrangement, sequence reads were collapsed and filtered. Productive Simpson clonality was computed per sample as the square root of Simpson's diversity index over productive rearrangements. TCRdb's version of the immuneACCESS table is confined to in-frame rearrangements and falls short of the full clone set. An unresolved V gene accounts for under half of the shortfall where checked; the remainder is of unknown origin. Clone size and V and J calls were adopted from that table, with D and trimming inferred from the DNA. Within this sample are approximately 250,000 clones, with roughly 91% of them counted one time only. The leading ten clones occupy 2% of the sample.

The trim is 8 bases for V and 6 bases for J, with a gap of 10 bases between the germline ends. The germline V gene encodes CDR1 SGHDN and CDR2 FVKESK. Taken from cysteine to phenylalanine, the CDR3 has 11 residues. The entry retains the CDR3 DNA only, 33 bases that are in frame from base 1. Enrolling through a virtual design, the prospective study's participants ranged in age from roughly 18 to 95 years and lived across 20 to 30 United States geographic areas. In the prospective study, participants were assigned to cohorts based on the clinical history participants reported in a screening survey and a study questionnaire. In the prospective study, mobile phlebotomists collected whole blood, serum and a nasopharyngeal or oropharyngeal swab from each participant. Additional blood draws and questionnaires over an approximately 2-month period could optionally be provided by prospective study participants. Blood samples from the prospective study were shipped frozen or at room temperature prior to DNA extraction.

This sample stems from a study of blood T cell repertoires in COVID-19 (dated by TCRdb to about 2020). Looking at the study overall: Recovered participants in ImmuneRACE Cohort 3 were defined as having two consecutive negative NP/OP PCR tests, clearance from a healthcare professional, or resolution of symptoms. Samples covering the acute and convalescent phases of COVID-19 were provided by collaborators in the United States, Italy and Spain. The material from the prospective study consisted of cDNA or gDNA derived from T cells, B-cell-depleted T cells, or PBMCs. The dataset comprised deeply sampled blood TCRbeta repertoires from subjects exposed to, actively infected with, or recovered from COVID-19. The repertoires were released in a freely available public database meant as a resource for research on the immune response to SARS-CoV-2. Samples came from the ongoing ImmuneRACE study (first 160 participants) plus 1,254 subjects from 6 global collaborators. Nearly every sample came with metadata listing a de-identified subject ID, COVID-19 status, age in years and sex. HLA class I and class II types, where available, came from metadata supplied by the sample provider rather than from assay-based typing. The investigation overall reported the following: The amount of clinical and demographic metadata varied by source and participant and was provided uncurated.

The clonotype originates from a woman aged 60-75 years in a cohort exposed to, infected with or recovered from COVID-19 (not recorded which). Sample: PBMCs or T cells enriched from blood (not recorded which). The chain was built from TRBV14 and TRBJ1-2; the D gene remains uncertain. The sequence in DNA is TGTGCCAGCCGTATAGTGGATGGCTACACCTTC. This translates into CASRIVDGYTF. This CDR3, with the reference TRBV14 and TRBJ1-2 proteins standing in past its ends, gives the full variable domain EAGVTQFPSHSVIEKGQTVTLRCDPISGHDNLYWYRRVMGKEIKFLLHFVKESKQDESGMPNNRFLAERTGGTYSTLKVQPAELEDSGVYFCASRIVDGYTFGSGTRLTVV.